What follows are 10 T cell receptor beta chains derived from one specimen sequenced in a study of blood T cell repertoires in COVID-19. Produced via immunoSEQ multiplex PCR; TCRdb's table is partial and in-frame only. This table has approximately 150,000 clones, approximately 90% appearing once. What was sequenced was peripheral blood. These receptors were taken from a human donor in a cohort sampled during active COVID-19.

This chain joins TRBV5-1 and TRBJ2-7; D is uncertain. Per the germline V gene, CDR1 is SGHRS and CDR2 is YFSETQ. The CDR3 has 12 amino acids. Trimming left V 4 bases short and J 3 bases short, with 8 bases between. DNA of the CDR3: TGCGCCAGCAGCCCGGGTTACTACGAGCAGTACTTC. Translating gives CASSPGYYEQYF.

This clone was observed a single time. J is TRBJ1-3 and V is TRBV5-1; 8 bases align to TRBD1. Trimming cost V 2 bases and J 2 bases; bases outside gene matches: 3. The CDR3 runs to 15 residues. CDR1 is SGHRS and CDR2 is YFSETQ in the germline V gene. CDR3 DNA: TGCGCCAGCAGCTTTGGCAGGGGGCCTGGAAACACCATATATTTT. Translation: CASSFGRGPGNTIYF.

V gene TRBV7-4 combines with J gene TRBJ2-7; D possibly corresponds to TRBD1 (5 bases). With 1 base removed from V and 5 bases from J, the gap between germline ends came to 18 bases. Looked up from germline, CDR1 is SGHVT and CDR2 is SQSDAQ. This CDR3 spans 16 amino acids. The CDR3 DNA follows: TGTGCCAGCAGCTTAGGCAGGGTAAGGGTAGTCCACGAGCAGTACTTC. This codes for CASSLGRVRVVHEQYF.

V is TRBV10-3 and J is TRBJ1-2; D might be TRBD1 (5 bases). Per germline, CDR1 ENHRY and CDR2 SYGVKD. The CDR3 runs 14 residues. The V gene lost 4 bases and the J gene lost 2 bases, with 11 bases spanning the gap. As DNA, the CDR3 is TGTGCCATCAGTGGGGGGGGAATAAACTATGGCTACACCTTC. It encodes CAISGGGINYGYTF.

The chain joins TRBV6-6 to TRBJ1-4; D call uncertain. Trimming took 2 bases from V and 7 from J, leaving 8 bases between them. Germline V CDR1 and CDR2: MNHNY, SVGAGI (reference sequence). The CDR3 is 13 amino acids. The CDR3 nucleotides read TGTGCCAGCAGTTACCGGGGTCGTGAAAAACTGTTTTTT. This sequence encodes CASSYRGREKLFF.

The chain uses TRBV28 and TRBJ1-3; the D gene is possibly TRBD1 (5 bases). The CDR3 is 15 amino acids. Per the germline V gene, CDR1 is MDHEN and CDR2 is SYDVKM. Trimming took 4 bases from V and 1 from J, leaving 11 bases between them. The CDR3 DNA sequence: TGTGCCAGCAGTTCCCGCAGGGATTCTGGAAACACCATATATTTT. This encodes CASSSRRDSGNTIYF.

The chain carries TRBV29-1 and TRBJ1-5, with 9 positions matching TRBD1. Trimming cost V 6 bases and J 2 bases; bases outside gene matches: 5. The CDR3 spans 14 residues. Germline values: CDR1 SQVTM, CDR2 ANQGSEA. The CDR3 loop is CSVSTGGRNQPQHF. CDR3 nucleotide sequence: TGCAGCGTCTCCACAGGGGGCCGCAATCAGCCCCAGCATTTT.

The chain couples TRBV15 to TRBJ2-1; 13 bases align to TRBD2. Germline assignment: CDR1 LNHNV and CDR2 YYDKDF (reference sequence). The ends lost 1 base at V and 4 bases at J; junction bases unmatched: 1. This CDR3 is built from 16 residues. CDR3 loop: CATSRGLAGGYNEQFF. The CDR3 coding sequence is TGTGCCACCAGCAGAGGACTAGCGGGGGGATACAATGAGCAGTTCTTC.

The chain employs TRBV11-3 and TRBJ2-1; 10 bases fit TRBD2. With V trimmed by 5 bases and J by 6 bases, 13 bases remained unmatched. Germline CDR1 and CDR2: SGHNT and YENEEA. The CDR3 extends over 17 amino acids. The CDR3 nucleotides are TGTGCCAGCAGCCGATCACCGAGCGGGAGGGCAGGCAATGAGCAGTTCTTC. It encodes CASSRSPSGRAGNEQFF.

V usage is TRBV6-1 and J usage is TRBJ2-3; TRBD2 might be the D (6 bases). There are 19 residues in the CDR3. The germline V gene has CDR1 MNHNS and CDR2 SASEGT. The germline V and J ends were trimmed by 1 base and 5 bases, with 25 bases remaining between them. The CDR3, as DNA: TGTGCCAGCAGTGAAGGGGGTTCGGTCTGGCGGGGCGCCAAAGATACGCAGTATTTT. It translates to CASSEGGSVWRGAKDTQYF.